This T cell receptor (beta chain) came from a study of shared T cell receptors in the human thymus. Trimming took 7 bases from V and 0 from J, leaving 10 bases between them. CDR3 length equals 13 residues. Germline values: CDR1 SNHLY, CDR2 FYNNEI. Here immunoSEQ multiplex PCR was the method, and the copy in TCRdb shows in-frame clones only, minus some. The sample shows hundreds of thousands of clones, approximately 87% of them seen only once. These data are also associated with another study on human thymus T cells. That source adds: From resections taken during corrective heart surgery, the thymus tissue was obtained.

The chain recombines TRBV2 with TRBJ2-7; D possibly corresponds to TRBD1 (6 bases). The material sequenced was thymocytes. The TCR comes from a boy under three years old with a congenital heart defect. The CDR3 region has the DNA TGTGCCAGCAACAGGGAGACCTCCTACGAGCAGTACTTC. Encoded protein: CASNRETSYEQYF. The full variable domain, rest sourced from reference TRBV2 and TRBJ2-7, is EPEVTQTPSHQVTQMGQEVILRCVPISNHLYFYWYRQILGQKVEFLVSFYNNEISEKSEIFDDQFSVERPDGSNFTLKIRSTKLEDSAMYFCASNRETSYEQYFGPGTRLTVT.